This T cell receptor beta chain was observed in a study of early T cells in non-severe SARS-CoV-2 infection. Overall study: Bulk RNA taken from unsorted whole blood was sequenced, leaving chains unpaired. General observations from the study: VDJdb-based annotation leaned toward anti-spike CD8 responses and missed private and CD4 specificities.

Individual cDNA molecules received unique molecular identifiers. TCRdb re-derived calls from the 5' RACE reads in MiXCR, one entry per CDR3 protein. The table includes about 49,000 distinct CDR3 sequences, roughly 4% detected once. Germline V CDR1 and CDR2: SGHRS, YFSETQ. This CDR3 spans 14 amino acids. Trimming cost V 4 bases and J 5 bases, with 16 bases left between them. This clonotype was counted at least ten times. The antigen remains undetermined. This TCR came from an adult who was a healthcare worker with PCR-confirmed SARS-CoV-2 infection or an uninfected control (not recorded which). Specimen: whole blood. This chain connects TRBV5-1 to TRBJ2-7, with a tentative D call TRBD2 (5 bases). The CDR3 spells CASSGASIGNEQYF. CDR3 nucleotide sequence: TGCGCCAGCAGCGGCGCCTCCATCGGGAACGAGCAGTACTTC.